This T cell receptor beta chain came from a study of cytomegalovirus exposure and HLA in healthy donors. Overall study results and limits: Being productive about 90% or about 30% of the time was typical of most TCR beta V segments in an earlier analysis.

Researchers ran the PCR with 60 Vbeta and 13 Jbeta primers. Here immunoSEQ multiplex PCR was the method, and the copy in TCRdb shows in-frame clones only, minus some. This sample carries approximately 130,000 clones, around 85% of them seen once, and the ten largest clones take roughly 1.7%. Germline CDR1 reads MNHGY; CDR2 reads SVAAGI. The CDR3 has 17 residues. The J segment lost 4 bases and the V segment lost 2 bases, leaving 7 bases of the junction unmatched. This clone was picked up one time. Its antigen is currently unknown. The sequencing sample was made of PBMCs. The TCR sequence derives from a boy younger than 18 in good health and CMV-seronegative. The V and J genes are TRBV6-9 and TRBJ2-1; 11 bases map to TRBD2. The chain's CDR3 is CASSYPKIAGGYNEQFF. The CDR3 bases are TGTGCCAGCAGTTATCCGAAAATAGCGGGAGGGTACAATGAGCAGTTCTTC.